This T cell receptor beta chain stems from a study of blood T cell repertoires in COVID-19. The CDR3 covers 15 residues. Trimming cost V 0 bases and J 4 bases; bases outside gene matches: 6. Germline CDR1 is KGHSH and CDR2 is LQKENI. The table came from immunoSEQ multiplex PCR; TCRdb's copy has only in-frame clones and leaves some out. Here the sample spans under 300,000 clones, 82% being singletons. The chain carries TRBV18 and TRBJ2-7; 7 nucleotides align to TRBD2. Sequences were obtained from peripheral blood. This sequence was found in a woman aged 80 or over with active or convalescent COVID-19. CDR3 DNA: TGTGCCAGCTCACCACCGGGCCAGGGAGGGTACGAGCAGTACTTC. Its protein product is CASSPPGQGGYEQYF.